The clone carrying this T cell receptor beta chain was seen many times. Its target is not known. This entry is derived from a study of T cells after yellow fever vaccination. Across the study: The fractions with low cell numbers were processed using SMART-Seq v4 Ultra Low Input.

5'RACE template switching produced TCR cDNA carrying a universal primer site and UMIs. Using its own MiXCR run on the 5' RACE reads, TCRdb lists one record per CDR3 protein. The sample has some 150,000 distinct CDR3 sequences, 5% to 7.5% seen once; the top ten hold approximately 0.59%. Study findings and constraints: Relatively few clonotypes were ones that appeared in both CD4 and CD8 compartments.

V was cut by 2 bases and J by 1 base, with 6 bases left in between. The CDR3 is 13 amino acids. CDR1 is SGHRS, CDR2 YFSETQ, per germline. The V and J genes are TRBV5-1 and TRBJ1-1; no clear D. The source was CD4+ T cells sorted from PBMCs, collected 10 days after the yellow fever booster vaccination. The receptor was derived from a young man who received the YFV17D yellow fever vaccine. The CDR3 loop reads CASSFTENTEAFF. For the CDR3, the DNA is TGCGCCAGCAGCTTCACGGAGAACACTGAAGCTTTCTTT.